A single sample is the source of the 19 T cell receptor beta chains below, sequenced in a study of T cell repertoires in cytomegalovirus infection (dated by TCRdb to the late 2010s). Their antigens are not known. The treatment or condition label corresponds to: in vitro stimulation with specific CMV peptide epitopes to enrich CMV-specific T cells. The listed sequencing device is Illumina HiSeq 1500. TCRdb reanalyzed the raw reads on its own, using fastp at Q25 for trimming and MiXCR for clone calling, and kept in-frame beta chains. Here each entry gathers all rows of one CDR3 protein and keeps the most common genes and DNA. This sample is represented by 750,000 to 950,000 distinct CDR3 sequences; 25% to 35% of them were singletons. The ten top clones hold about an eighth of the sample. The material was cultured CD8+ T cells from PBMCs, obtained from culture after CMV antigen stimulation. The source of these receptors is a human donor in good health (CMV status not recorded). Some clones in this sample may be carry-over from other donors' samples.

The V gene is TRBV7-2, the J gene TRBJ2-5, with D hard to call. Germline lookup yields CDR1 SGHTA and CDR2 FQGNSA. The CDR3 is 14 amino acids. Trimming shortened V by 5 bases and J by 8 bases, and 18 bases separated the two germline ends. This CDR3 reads CASSLSDLTFTQYF. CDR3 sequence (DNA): TGTGCCAGCAGCCTCTCGGACCTGACATTCACCCAGTACTTC.

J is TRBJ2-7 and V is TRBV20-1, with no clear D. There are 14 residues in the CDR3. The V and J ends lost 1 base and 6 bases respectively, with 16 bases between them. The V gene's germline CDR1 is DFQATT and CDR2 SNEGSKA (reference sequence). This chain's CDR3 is CSARGPEYLGEQYF. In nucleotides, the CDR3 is TGCAGTGCTAGAGGGCCGGAGTATCTAGGCGAGCAGTACTTC.

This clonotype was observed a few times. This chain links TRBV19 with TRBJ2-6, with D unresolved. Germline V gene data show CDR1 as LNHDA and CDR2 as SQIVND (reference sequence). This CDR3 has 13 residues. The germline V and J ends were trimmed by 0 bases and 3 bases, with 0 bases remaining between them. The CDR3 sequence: CASSIDGANVLTF. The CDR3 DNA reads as TGTGCCAGTAGTATAGATGGGGCCAACGTCCTGACTTTC.

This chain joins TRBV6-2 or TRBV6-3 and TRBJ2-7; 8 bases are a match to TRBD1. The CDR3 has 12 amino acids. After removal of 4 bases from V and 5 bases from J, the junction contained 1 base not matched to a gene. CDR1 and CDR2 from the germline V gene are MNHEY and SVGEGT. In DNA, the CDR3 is TGTGCCAGCAGTTTGGACAGGGACGAGCAGTACGTC. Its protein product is CASSLDRDEQYV.

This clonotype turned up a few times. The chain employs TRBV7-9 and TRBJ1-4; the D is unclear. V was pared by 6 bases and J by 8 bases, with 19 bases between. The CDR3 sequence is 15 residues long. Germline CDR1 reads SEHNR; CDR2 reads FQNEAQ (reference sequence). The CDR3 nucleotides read TGTGCCAGCAGATCGCAGGAGGGTTTCGGAGAAAAACTGTTTTTT. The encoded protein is CASRSQEGFGEKLFF.

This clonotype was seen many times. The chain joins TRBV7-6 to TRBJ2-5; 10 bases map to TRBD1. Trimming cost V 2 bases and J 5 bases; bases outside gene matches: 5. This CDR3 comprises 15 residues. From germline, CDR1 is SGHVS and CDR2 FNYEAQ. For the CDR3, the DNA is TGTGCCAGCAGCTTAAGACAGGGGGCTGTGGAGACCCAGTACTTC. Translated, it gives CASSLRQGAVETQYF.

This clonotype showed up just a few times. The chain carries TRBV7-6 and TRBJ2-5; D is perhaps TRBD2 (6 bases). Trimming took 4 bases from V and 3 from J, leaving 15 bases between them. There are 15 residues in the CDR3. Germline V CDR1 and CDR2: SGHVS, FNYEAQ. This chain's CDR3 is CASSSSPGLEETQYF. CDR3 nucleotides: TGTGCCAGCAGCTCCAGCCCGGGACTCGAAGAGACCCAGTACTTC.

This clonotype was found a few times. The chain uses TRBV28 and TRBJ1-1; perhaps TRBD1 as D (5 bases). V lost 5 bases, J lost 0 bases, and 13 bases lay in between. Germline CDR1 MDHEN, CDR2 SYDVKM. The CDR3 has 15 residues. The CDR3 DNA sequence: TGTGCCAGCAGTCAACCCCCAGGGATGAACACTGAAGCTTTCTTT. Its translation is CASSQPPGMNTEAFF.

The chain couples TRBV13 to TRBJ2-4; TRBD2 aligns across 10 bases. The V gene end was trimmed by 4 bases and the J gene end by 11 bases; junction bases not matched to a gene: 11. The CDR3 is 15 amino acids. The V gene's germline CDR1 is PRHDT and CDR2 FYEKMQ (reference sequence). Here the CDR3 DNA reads TGTGCCAGCAGCTCCAGGACTAGCGGCCTGCTTGTTCAGTACTTC. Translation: CASSSRTSGLLVQYF.

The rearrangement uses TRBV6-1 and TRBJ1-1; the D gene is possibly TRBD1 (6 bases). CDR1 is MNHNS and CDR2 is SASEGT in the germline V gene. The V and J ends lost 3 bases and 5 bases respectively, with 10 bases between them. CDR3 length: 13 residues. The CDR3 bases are TGTGCCAGCAGTGACACAGGGTGGACTGAAGCTTTCTTT. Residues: CASSDTGWTEAFF.

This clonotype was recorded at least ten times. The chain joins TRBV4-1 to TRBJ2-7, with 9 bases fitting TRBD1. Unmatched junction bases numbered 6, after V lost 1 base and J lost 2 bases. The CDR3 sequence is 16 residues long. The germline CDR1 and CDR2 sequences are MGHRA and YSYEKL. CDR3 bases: TGCGCCAGCAGCCAAGGAGGGACAGGGACCACCTACGAGCAGTACTTC. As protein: CASSQGGTGTTYEQYF.

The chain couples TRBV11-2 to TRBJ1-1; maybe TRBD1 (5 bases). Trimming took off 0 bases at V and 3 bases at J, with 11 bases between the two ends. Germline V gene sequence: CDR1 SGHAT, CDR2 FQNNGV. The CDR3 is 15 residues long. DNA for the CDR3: TGTGCCAGCAGCTTAGATCCAGGGAGGGACACTGAAGCTTTCTTT. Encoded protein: CASSLDPGRDTEAFF.

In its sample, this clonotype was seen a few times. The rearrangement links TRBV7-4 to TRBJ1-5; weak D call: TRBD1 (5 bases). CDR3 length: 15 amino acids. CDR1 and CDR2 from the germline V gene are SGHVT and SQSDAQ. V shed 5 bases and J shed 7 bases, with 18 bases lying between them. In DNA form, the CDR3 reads TGTGCCAGCAGCGGAGGGGCAATTTCGTGGCAGCCCCAGCATTTT. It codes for CASSGGAISWQPQHF.

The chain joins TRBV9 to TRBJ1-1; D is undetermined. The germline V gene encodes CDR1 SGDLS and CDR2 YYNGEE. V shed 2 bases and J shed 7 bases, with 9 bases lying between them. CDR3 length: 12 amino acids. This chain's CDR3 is CASSVGRNEAFF. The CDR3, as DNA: TGTGCCAGCAGCGTTGGGCGGAATGAAGCTTTCTTT.

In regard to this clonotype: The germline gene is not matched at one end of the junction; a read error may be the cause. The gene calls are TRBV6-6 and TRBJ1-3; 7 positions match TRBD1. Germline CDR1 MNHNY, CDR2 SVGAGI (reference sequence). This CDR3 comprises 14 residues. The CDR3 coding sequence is TGTGTCAGCGGGTGGACAGGCTCTGGAAACACCATATATTTT. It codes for CVSGWTGSGNTIYF.

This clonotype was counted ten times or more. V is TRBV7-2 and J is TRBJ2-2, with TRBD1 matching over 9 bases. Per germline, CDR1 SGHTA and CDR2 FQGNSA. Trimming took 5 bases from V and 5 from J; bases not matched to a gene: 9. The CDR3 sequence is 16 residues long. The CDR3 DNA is TGTGCCAGCAGCATTCTTGAACAGGGGGCAACCGGGGAGCTGTTTTTT. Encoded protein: CASSILEQGATGELFF.

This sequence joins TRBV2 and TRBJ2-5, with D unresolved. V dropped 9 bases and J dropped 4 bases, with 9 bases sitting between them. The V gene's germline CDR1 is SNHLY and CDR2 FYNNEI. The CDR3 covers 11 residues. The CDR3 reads CASLIVETQYF. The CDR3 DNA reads TGTGCCAGTCTTATTGTAGAGACCCAGTACTTC.

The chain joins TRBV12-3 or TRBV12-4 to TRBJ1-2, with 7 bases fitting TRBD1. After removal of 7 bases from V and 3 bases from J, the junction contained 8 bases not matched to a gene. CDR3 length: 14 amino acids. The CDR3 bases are TGTGCCAGCACCGCAGGGGGGGCCTACTATGGCTACACCTTC. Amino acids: CASTAGGAYYGYTF.

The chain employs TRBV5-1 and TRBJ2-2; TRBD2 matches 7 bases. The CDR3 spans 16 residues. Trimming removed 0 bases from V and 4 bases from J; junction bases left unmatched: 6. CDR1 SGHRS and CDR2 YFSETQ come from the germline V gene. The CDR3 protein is CASSLADTGGTGELFF. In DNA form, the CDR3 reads TGCGCCAGCAGCTTGGCAGACACGGGGGGCACCGGGGAGCTGTTTTTT.